This T cell receptor beta chain comes out of a study of blood T cell repertoires in COVID-19 (dated by TCRdb to about 2020). Regarding the study in general: Collaborator samples came from the United States, Italy and Spain and covered acute and convalescent phases of COVID-19. Samples were obtained from the ongoing ImmuneRACE study (first 160 participants) and from 1,200 or so subjects provided by 6 global collaborators. Where available, HLA class I and class II types were obtained from metadata supplied by the sample provider rather than from assay-based typing. The repertoires were released in a freely available public database meant as a resource for research on the immune response to SARS-CoV-2. Nearly every sample came with metadata listing a de-identified subject ID, COVID-19 status, age in years and sex. The material from the prospective study consisted of cDNA or gDNA derived from T cells, B-cell-depleted T cells, or PBMCs. The dataset comprised deeply sampled blood TCRbeta repertoires from subjects exposed to, actively infected with, or recovered from COVID-19. What the study reported, not specific to this receptor: The amount of clinical and demographic metadata varied by source and participant and was provided uncurated.

Participants in the prospective study were enrolled through a virtual design, were aged roughly 18 to 100 years, and lived in roughly 24 United States geographic areas. To assign participants to cohorts, the prospective study relied on clinical history that participants themselves reported in a screening survey and a study questionnaire. Recovered participants in ImmuneRACE Cohort 3 were defined by two consecutive negative NP/OP PCR tests, clearance by a healthcare professional, or resolution of symptoms. In the prospective study, mobile phlebotomists collected whole blood, serum and a nasopharyngeal or oropharyngeal swab from each participant. Over a roughly 2-month period, participants in the prospective study had the option of providing additional blood draws and questionnaires. Before DNA extraction, blood samples from the prospective study were shipped at room temperature or frozen. TCRbeta CDR3 regions were amplified from genomic DNA using the immunoSEQ Assay, a bias-controlled multiplex PCR. Regarding the original processing steps: The number of nucleated cells in each sample was estimated from the amplification of reference gene primers within the assay. Sequence reads were collapsed and filtered to measure the absolute abundance of every unique TCRbeta CDR3 rearrangement. For each sample, productive Simpson clonality was calculated by taking the square root of Simpson's diversity index across productive rearrangements. Held by TCRdb, this immuneACCESS table contains in-frame sequences only and omits some clones. Under half of the omission traces to an unresolved V gene where checked; the cause of the rest is unknown. The V and J calls and clone size are taken from that table; D and trimming were inferred from the DNA. Here the sample has fewer than 250,000 clones; roughly 84% occur a single time. Together, the top ten hold around 3.5% of the sample.

Turning to this clone: Its target antigen remains unknown. Base qualities are not recorded, but no much larger clone differs from it by a single base.

The CDR3 contains 15 residues, cysteine and phenylalanine counted. CDR3 DNA is the only sequence kept; it has 45 bases, read in frame from the first base. The V end gives up 5 bases and the J end 6 bases, leaving 8 bases in the junction not matched to a gene. According to the germline V gene, CDR1 reads SGHTS and CDR2 reads YDEGEE. This clonotype originated in a woman in her thirties who had recovered from COVID-19. The source material was PBMCs or T cells enriched from blood (not recorded which). In this chain, TRBV5-8 is recombined with TRBJ1-4, and TRBD1 aligns with 9 junction nucleotides. The CDR3 sequence is CASSFPGTGHEKLFF. Here is the DNA: TGTGCCAGCAGTTTCCCCGGGACAGGGCATGAAAAACTGTTTTTT.